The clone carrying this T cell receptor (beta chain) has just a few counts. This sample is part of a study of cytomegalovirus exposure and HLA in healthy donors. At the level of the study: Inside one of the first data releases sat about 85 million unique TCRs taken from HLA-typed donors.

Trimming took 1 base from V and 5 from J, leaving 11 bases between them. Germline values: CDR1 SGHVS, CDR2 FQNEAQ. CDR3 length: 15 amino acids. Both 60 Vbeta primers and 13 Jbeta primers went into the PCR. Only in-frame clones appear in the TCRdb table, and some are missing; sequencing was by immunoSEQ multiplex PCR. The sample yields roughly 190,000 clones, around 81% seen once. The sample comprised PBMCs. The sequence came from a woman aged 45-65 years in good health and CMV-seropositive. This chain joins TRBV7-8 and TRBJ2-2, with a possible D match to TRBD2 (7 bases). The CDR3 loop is CASSLEEGGTGELFF. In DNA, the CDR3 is TGTGCCAGCAGCTTAGAGGAGGGGGGGACCGGGGAGCTGTTTTTT.